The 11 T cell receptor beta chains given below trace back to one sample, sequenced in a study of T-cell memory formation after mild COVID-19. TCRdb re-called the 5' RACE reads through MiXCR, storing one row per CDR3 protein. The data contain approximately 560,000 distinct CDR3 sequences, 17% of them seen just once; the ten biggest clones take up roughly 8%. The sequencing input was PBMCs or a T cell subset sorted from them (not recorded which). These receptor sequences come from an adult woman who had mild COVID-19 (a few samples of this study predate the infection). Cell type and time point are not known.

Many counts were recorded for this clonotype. CDR3: CASSVTLLGEQFF. The CDR3 DNA follows: TGCGCCAGCAGCGTGACCCTTTTGGGAGAACAGTTCTTC. This chain connects TRBV5-1 to TRBJ2-1, with a possible D match to TRBD2 (5 bases). V lost 4 bases, J lost 13 bases, and 18 bases lay in between. This CDR3 comprises 13 residues. Germline CDR1 reads SGHRS; CDR2 reads YFSETQ.

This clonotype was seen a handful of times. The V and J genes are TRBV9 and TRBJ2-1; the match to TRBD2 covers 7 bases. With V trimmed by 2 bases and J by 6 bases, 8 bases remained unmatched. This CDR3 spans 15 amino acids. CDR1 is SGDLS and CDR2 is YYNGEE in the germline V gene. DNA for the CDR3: TGTGCCAGCAGCGTCCACGACGGGAGGCCCAATGAGCAGTTCTTC. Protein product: CASSVHDGRPNEQFF. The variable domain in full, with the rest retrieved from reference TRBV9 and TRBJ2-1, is DSGVTQTPKHLITATGQRVTLRCSPRSGDLSVYWYQQSLDQGLQFLIQYYNGEERAKGNILERFSAQQFPDLHSELNLSSLELGDSALYFCASSVHDGRPNEQFFGPGTRLTVL.

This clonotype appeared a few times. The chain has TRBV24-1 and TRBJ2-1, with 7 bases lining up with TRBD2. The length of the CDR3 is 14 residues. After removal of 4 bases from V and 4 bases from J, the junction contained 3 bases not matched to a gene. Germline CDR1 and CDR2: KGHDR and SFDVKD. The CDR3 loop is CATSERGVYNEQFF. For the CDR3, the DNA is TGTGCCACCAGTGAACGGGGGGTTTACAATGAGCAGTTCTTC.

The CDR3 sequence: CATSSARGVPPTDTQYF. CDR3 nucleotide sequence: TGTGCCACCAGCAGCGCAAGAGGGGTCCCCCCGACAGATACGCAGTATTTT. This chain connects TRBV15 to TRBJ2-3; D tentatively fits TRBD1 or TRBD2 (5 bases each). V was cut by 3 bases and J by 3 bases, with 19 bases left in between. The V gene's germline CDR1 is LNHNV and CDR2 YYDKDF (reference sequence). The CDR3 covers 17 residues.

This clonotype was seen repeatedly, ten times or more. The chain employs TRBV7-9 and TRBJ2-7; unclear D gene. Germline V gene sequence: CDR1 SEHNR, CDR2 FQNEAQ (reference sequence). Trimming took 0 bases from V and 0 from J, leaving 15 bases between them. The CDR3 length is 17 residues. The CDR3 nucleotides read TGTGCCAGCAGCTTAGCTTTTACCGGGCCCATCTCCTACGAGCAGTACTTC. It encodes CASSLAFTGPISYEQYF.

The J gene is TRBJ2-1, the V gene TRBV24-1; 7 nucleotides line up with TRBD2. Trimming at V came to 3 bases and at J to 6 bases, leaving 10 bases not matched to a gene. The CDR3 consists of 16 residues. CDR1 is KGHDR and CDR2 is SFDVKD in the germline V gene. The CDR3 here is CATSDPTSPAANEQFF. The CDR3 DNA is TGTGCCACCAGTGATCCGACTAGCCCCGCCGCCAATGAGCAGTTCTTC.

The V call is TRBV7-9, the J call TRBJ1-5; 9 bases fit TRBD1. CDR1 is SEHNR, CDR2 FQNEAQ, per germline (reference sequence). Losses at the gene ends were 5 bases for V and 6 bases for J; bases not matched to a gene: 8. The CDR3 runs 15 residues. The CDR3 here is CASSQGQGPGQPQHF. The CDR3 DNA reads TGTGCCAGCAGCCAGGGACAGGGCCCGGGTCAGCCCCAGCATTTT.

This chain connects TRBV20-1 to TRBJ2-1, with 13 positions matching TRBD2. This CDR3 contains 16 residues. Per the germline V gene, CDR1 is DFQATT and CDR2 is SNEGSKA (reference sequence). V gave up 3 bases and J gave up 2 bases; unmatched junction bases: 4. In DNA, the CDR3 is TGCAGTGCTAGTAAAACTAGCGGGAGGGCCTACAATGAGCAGTTCTTC. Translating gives CSASKTSGRAYNEQFF.

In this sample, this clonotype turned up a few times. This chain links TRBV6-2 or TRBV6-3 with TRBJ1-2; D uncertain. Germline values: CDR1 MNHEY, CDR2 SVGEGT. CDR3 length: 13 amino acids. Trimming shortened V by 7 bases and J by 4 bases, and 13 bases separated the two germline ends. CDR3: CASNEGAIYGYTF. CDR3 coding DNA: TGTGCCAGCAACGAGGGAGCCATCTATGGCTACACCTTC.

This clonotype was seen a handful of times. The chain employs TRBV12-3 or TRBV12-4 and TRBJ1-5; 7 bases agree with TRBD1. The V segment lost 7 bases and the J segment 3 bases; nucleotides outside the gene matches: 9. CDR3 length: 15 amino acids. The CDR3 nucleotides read TGTGCCAGCAAGGGGGCAGGAGGGTACAATCAGCCCCAGCATTTT. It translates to CASKGAGGYNQPQHF.

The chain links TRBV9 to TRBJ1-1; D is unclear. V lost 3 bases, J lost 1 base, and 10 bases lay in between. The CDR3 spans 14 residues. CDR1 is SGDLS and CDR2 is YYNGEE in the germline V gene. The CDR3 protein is CASSGTMWNTEAFF. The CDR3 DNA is TGTGCCAGCAGCGGAACGATGTGGAACACTGAAGCTTTCTTT. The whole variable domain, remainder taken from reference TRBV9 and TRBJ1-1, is DSGVTQTPKHLITATGQRVTLRCSPRSGDLSVYWYQQSLDQGLQFLIQYYNGEERAKGNILERFSAQQFPDLHSELNLSSLELGDSALYFCASSGTMWNTEAFFGQGTRLTVV.